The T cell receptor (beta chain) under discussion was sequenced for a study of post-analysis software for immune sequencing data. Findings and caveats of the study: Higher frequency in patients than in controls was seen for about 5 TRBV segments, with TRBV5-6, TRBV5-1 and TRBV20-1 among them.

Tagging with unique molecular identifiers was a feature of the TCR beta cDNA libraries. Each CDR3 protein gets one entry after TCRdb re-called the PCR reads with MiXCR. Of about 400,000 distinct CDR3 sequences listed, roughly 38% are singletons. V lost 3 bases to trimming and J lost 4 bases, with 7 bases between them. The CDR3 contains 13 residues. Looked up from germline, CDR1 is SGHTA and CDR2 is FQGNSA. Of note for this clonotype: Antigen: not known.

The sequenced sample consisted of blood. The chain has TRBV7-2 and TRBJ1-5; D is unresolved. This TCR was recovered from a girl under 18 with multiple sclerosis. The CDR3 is CTSSFGENQPQHF. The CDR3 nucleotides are TGTACCAGCAGCTTCGGAGAAAATCAGCCCCAGCATTTT.